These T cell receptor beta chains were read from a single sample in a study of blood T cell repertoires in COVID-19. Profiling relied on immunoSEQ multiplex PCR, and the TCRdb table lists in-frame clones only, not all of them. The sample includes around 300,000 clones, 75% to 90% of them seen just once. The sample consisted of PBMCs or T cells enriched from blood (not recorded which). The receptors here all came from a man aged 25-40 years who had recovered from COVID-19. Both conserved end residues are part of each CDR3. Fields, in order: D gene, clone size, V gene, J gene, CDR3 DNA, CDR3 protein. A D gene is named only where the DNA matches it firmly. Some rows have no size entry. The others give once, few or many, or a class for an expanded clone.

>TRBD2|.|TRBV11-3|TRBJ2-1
TGTGCCAGCAGCTCACTAGCGGGGGGCATCCATGAGCAGTTCTTC
CASSSLAGGIHEQFF
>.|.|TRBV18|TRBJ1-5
TGTGCCAGCTCACCGTCGGGGGGAGGAAGCAATCAGCCCCAGCATTTT
CASSPSGGGSNQPQHF
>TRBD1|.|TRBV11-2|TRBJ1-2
TGTGCCAGCAGACAGGGGGAGTATGGCTACACCTTC
CASRQGEYGYTF
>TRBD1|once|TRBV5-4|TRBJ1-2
TGTGCCAGCAGCTCCACCCCTGACAGGGACTATGGCTACACCTTC
CASSSTPDRDYGYTF
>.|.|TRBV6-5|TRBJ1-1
TGTGCCAGCAGCAATCAGAGGACTGAAGCTTTCTTT
CASSNQRTEAFF
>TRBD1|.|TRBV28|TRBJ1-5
TGTGCCAGCAGATTACAGGGGGCAGACAATCAGCCCCAGCATTTT
CASRLQGADNQPQHF
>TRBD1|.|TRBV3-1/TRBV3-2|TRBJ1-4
TGTGCCAGCAGCCATCTCGACAGGGTTGAGGAAAAACTGTTTTTT
CASSHLDRVEEKLFF
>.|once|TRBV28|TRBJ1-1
TGTGCCAGCAGTTTTGGGAGCATGAACACTGAAGCTTTCTTT
CASSFGSMNTEAFF
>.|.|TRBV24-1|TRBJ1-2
TGTGCCACCGGGGCAGGCGGTGGCTACACCTTC
CATGAGGGYTF
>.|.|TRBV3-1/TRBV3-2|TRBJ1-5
TGTGCCAGCAGCCAGATGAGCGCTGCCAATCAGCCCCAGCATTTT
CASSQMSAANQPQHF
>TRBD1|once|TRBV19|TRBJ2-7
TGTGCCAGTAGTCCGATACGTTTGACAGGGGAAACCTACGAGCAGTACTTC
CASSPIRLTGETYEQYF
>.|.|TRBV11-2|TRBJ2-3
TGTGCCAGCAGCTTCATGAGGAGCACAGATACGCAGTATTTT
CASSFMRSTDTQYF
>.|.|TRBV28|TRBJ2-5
TGTGCCAGCAGTTCTCACCCGTGGGGGGGCGACGAGACCCAGTACTTC
CASSSHPWGGDETQYF
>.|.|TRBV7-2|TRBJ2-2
TGTGCCAGCAGCCAACTATCCACCGGGGAGCTGTTTTTT
CASSQLSTGELFF
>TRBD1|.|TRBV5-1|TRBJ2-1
TGCGCCAGCACCTTGGACAGGCGATACAATGAGCAGTTCTTC
CASTLDRRYNEQFF
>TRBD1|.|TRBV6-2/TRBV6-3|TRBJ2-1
TGTGCCAGCAGTTACCGGGACAGCCTCAGTGAGCAGTTCTTC
CASSYRDSLSEQFF
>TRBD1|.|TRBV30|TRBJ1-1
TGTGCCTGGAGCGTAGGGGGACAGGGTCTTGAAGCTTTCTTT
CAWSVGGQGLEAFF
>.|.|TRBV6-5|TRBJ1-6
TGTGCCAGCACCCAGGGGTCCTATAATTCACCCCTCCACTTT
CASTQGSYNSPLHF